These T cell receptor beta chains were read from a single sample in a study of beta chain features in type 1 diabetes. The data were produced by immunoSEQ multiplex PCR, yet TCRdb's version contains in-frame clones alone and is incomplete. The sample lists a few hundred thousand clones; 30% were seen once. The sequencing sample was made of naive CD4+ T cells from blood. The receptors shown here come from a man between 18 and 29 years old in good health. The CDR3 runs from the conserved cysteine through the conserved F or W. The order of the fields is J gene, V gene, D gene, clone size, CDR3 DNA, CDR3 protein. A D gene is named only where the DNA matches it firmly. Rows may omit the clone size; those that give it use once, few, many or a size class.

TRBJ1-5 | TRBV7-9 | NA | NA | TGTGCCAGCAGCTTCCAGACTCAGCCCCAGCATTTT | CASSFQTQPQHF
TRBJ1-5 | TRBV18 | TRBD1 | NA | TGTGCCAGCTCACTGACAGGGCTAGATCAGCCCCAGCATTTT | CASSLTGLDQPQHF
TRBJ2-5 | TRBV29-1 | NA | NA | TGCAGCTTAGGACGGGAAACAGAGACCCAGTACTTC | CSLGRETETQYF
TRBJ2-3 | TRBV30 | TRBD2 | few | TGTGCCTGCCCGGGACTAGCGGCCACAGATACGCAGTATTTT | CACPGLAATDTQYF
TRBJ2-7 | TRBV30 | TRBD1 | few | TGTGCCTGGAGGGACAGGGGGTCCTACGAGCAGTACTTC | CAWRDRGSYEQYF
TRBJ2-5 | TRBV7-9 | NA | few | TGTGCCAGCAGATCCCGGACTCGGGAGACCCAGTACTTC | CASRSRTRETQYF
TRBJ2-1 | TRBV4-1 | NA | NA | TGCGCCAGCAGCCTAGCAGACAGGTACAATGAGCAGTTCTTC | CASSLADRYNEQFF
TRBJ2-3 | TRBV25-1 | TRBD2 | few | TGTGCCAGCAGAGGGACTAGCGGGAGTATAGATACGCAGTATTTT | CASRGTSGSIDTQYF
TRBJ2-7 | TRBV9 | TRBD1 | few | TGTGCCAGCAGCACCCGACCGGACAGGGCGGGGGAGCAGTACTTC | CASSTRPDRAGEQYF
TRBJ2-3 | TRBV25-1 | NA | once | TGTGCCAGCAGTGAATCCCGGTGGGCCAACGACGCAGATACGCAGTATTTT | CASSESRWANDADTQYF
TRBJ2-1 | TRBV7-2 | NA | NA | TGTGCCAGCAGCAGATACAGGGCTCAGGATGAGCAGTTCTTC | CASSRYRAQDEQFF
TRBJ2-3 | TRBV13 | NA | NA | TGTGCCAGCAGCCTACAGGTGTTGGATACGCAGTATTTT | CASSLQVLDTQYF